This T cell receptor (beta chain) was recorded in a study of blood T cell repertoires in COVID-19. V was clipped by 0 bases and J by 2 bases, with 6 bases between them. This CDR3 is 15 amino acids long. CDR1 is SGHRS and CDR2 is YFSETQ in the germline V gene. Authors' processing steps: Amplifying reference gene primers gave estimates of nucleated cell counts. The assay was immunoSEQ multiplex PCR, and TCRdb's table has in-frame clones only and misses some. Clonal size and the V and J genes are those of that table, whereas D and trimming came from the DNA. The table records about 310,000 clones, around 90% of them present only once. In its sample, this clone was seen a few times.

This clonotype originated in a man between 18 and 29 years old with active or convalescent COVID-19. Sequencing was carried out using peripheral blood. V and J are TRBV5-1 and TRBJ1-6, with TRBD1 as a possible D gene (5 bases). The CDR3 region is CASSLEQAYNSPLHF. In nucleotides, the CDR3 is TGCGCCAGCAGCTTGGAACAGGCCTATAATTCACCCCTCCACTTT. The full variable domain, completed using reference TRBV5-1 and TRBJ1-6, is KAGVTQTPRYLIKTRGQQVTLSCSPISGHRSVSWYQQTPGQGLQFLFEYFSETQRNKGNFPGRFSGRQFSNSRSEMNVSTLELGDSALYLCASSLEQAYNSPLHFGNGTRLTVT.